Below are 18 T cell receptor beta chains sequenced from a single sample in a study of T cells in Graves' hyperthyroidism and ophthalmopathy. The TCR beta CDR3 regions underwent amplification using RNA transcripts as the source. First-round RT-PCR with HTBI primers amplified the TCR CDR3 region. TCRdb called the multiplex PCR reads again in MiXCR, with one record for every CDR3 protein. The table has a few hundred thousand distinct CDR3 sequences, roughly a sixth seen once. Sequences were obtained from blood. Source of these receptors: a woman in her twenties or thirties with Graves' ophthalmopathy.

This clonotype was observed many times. The CDR3, as DNA: TGTGCCAGCACCCTTCAAGGACCTTACAATGAGCAGTTCTTC. Translated, it gives CASTLQGPYNEQFF. The chain employs TRBV6-2 or TRBV6-3 and TRBJ2-1; no clear D gene. From germline, CDR1 is MNHEY and CDR2 SVGEGT. Deletions cut 7 bases from V and 4 bases from J, with 14 bases between. This CDR3 comprises 14 residues.

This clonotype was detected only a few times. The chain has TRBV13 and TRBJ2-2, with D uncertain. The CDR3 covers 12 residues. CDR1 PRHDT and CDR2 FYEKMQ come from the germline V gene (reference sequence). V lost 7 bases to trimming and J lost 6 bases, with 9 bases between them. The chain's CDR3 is CASTISPGELFF. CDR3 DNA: TGTGCCAGCACCATCTCCCCCGGGGAGCTGTTTTTT.

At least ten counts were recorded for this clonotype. CDR3: CASSYRTSGNEQYF. The CDR3 DNA follows: TGTGCCAGCAGCTACCGGACTAGCGGGAACGAGCAGTACTTC. This sequence joins TRBV7-3 and TRBJ2-7; 12 bases match TRBD2. Looked up from germline, CDR1 is SGHTA and CDR2 is FQGTGA. Unmatched junction bases numbered 3, after V lost 4 bases and J lost 5 bases. This CDR3 is 14 amino acids long.

CDR3 coding DNA: TGTGCCAGTAGTCGGGACAGGTACTACGAGCAGTACTTC. As protein: CASSRDRYYEQYF. V and J are TRBV19 and TRBJ2-7; 8 nucleotides line up with TRBD1. The CDR3 runs to 13 residues. V lost 5 bases to trimming and J lost 3 bases; unmatched junction nucleotides: 3. In germline, CDR1 is LNHDA, CDR2 SQIVND (reference sequence). The complete variable domain, with remaining parts taken from reference TRBV19 and TRBJ2-7, reads DGGITQSPKYLFRKEGQNVTLSCEQNLNHDAMYWYRQDPGQGLRLIYYSQIVNDFQKGDIAEGYSVSREKKESFPLTVTSAQKNPTAFYLCASSRDRYYEQYFGPGTRLTVT.

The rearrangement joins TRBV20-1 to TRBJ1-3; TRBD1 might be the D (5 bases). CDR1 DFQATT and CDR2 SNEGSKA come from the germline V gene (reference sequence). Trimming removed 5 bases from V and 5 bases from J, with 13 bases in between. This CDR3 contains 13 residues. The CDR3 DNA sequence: TGCAGTGCTCAGGCCAGGGCGAGAAACACCATATATTTT. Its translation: CSAQARARNTIYF.

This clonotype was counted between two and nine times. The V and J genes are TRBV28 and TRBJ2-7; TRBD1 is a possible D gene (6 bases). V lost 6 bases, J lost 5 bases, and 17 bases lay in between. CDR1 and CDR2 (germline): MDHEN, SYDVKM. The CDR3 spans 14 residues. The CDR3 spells CASRLQGRSNEQYF. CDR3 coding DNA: TGTGCCAGCAGGCTACAGGGCCGTTCCAACGAGCAGTACTTC.

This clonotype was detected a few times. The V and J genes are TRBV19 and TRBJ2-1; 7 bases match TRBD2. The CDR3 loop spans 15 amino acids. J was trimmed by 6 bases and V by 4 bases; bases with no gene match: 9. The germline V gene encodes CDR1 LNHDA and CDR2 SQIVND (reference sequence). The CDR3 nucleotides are TGTGCCAGTAGTAAACGGGACTCGGGGGGCAATGAGCAGTTCTTC. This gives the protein CASSKRDSGGNEQFF.

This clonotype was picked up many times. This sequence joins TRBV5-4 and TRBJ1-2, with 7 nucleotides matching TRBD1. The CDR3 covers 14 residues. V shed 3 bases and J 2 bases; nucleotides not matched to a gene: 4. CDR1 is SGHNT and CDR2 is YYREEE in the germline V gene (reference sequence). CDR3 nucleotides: TGTGCCAGCAGCTCCCCGGACAGGAACTATGGCTACACCTTC. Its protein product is CASSSPDRNYGYTF.

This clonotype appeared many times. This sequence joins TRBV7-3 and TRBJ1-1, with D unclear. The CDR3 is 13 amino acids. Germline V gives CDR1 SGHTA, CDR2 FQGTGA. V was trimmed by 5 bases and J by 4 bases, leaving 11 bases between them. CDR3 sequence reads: CASSESQATEAFF. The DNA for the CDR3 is TGTGCCAGCAGCGAGTCTCAAGCCACTGAAGCTTTCTTT.

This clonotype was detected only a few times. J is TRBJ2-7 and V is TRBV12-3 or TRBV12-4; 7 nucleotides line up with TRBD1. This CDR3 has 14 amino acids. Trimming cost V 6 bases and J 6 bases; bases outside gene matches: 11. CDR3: CASRLGTARSEQYF. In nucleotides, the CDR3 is TGTGCCAGCAGGCTTGGGACAGCCCGGTCCGAGCAGTACTTC.

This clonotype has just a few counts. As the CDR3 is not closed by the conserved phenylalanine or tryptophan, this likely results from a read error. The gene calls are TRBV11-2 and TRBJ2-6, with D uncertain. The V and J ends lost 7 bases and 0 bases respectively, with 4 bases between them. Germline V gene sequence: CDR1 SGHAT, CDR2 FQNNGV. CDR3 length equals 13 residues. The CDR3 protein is CASILSGANVLTS. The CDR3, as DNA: TGTGCCAGCATCCTCTCTGGGGCCAACGTCCTGACTTCC.

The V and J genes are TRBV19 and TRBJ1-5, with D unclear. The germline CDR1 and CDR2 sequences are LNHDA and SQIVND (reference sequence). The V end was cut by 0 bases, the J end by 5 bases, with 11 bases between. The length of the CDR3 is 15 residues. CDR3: CASSIDIFGYQPQHF. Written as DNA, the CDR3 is TGTGCCAGTAGTATAGACATTTTTGGTTATCAGCCCCAGCATTTT.

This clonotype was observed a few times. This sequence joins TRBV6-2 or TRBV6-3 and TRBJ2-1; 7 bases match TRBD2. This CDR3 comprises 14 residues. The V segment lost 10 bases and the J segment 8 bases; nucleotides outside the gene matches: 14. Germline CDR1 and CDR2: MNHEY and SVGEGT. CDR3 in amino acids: CATIGRVPEDEQFF. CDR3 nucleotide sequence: TGTGCCACCATTGGGAGGGTCCCGGAAGATGAGCAGTTCTTC.

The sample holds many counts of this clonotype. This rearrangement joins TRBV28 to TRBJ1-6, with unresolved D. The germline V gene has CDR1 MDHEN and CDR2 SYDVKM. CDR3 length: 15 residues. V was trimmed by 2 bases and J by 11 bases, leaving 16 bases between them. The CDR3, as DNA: TGTGCCAGCAGTTTAGGGTCGGGGTATAGGGCACCCCTCCACTTT. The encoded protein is CASSLGSGYRAPLHF.

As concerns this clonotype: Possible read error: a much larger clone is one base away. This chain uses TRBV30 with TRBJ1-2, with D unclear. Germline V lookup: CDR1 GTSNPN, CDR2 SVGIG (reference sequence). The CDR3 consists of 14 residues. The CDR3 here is CAWSVTQPNCGYTF. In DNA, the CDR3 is TGTGCCTGGAGTGTAACGCAACCAAACTGTGGCTACACCTTC.

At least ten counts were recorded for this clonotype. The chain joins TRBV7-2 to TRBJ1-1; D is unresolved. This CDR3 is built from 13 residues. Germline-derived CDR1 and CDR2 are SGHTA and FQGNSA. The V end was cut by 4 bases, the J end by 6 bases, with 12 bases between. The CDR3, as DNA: TGTGCCAGCAGCTCCCACAAAGGAGCTGAAGCTTTCTTT. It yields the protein CASSSHKGAEAFF.

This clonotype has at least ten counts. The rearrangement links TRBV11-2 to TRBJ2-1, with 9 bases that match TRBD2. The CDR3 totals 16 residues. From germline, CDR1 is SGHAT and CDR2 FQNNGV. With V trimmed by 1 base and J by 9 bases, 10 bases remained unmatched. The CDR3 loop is CASSLAISGRDSEQFF. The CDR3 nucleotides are TGTGCCAGCAGCTTAGCGATTAGCGGGAGAGATAGTGAGCAGTTCTTC.

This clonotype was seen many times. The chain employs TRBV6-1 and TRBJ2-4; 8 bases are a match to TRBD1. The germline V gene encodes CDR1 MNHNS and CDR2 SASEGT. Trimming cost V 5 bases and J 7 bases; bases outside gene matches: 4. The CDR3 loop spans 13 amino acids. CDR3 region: CASSFRQGNIQYF. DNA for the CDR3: TGTGCCAGCAGTTTCAGACAGGGGAACATTCAGTACTTC.